These 30 T cell receptor beta chains were sequenced from one sample in a study of cytomegalovirus exposure and HLA in healthy donors. The PCR employed 60 Vbeta primers together with 13 Jbeta primers. The repertoire was sequenced with immunoSEQ multiplex PCR; TCRdb's copy has only in-frame clones and lacks some. The repertoire holds 90,000 or so clones, with nearly 70% as singletons. The specimen sequenced was PBMCs. Receptors were obtained from a woman between 45 and 60 years old in good health and CMV-seropositive.

The chain is built from TRBV11-2 and TRBJ1-5; D gene unclear. CDR3 length: 13 residues. V shed 0 bases and J shed 6 bases, with 6 bases lying between them. Germline CDR1 is SGHAT and CDR2 is FQNNGV. The CDR3 bases are TGTGCCAGCAGCTTAGAGCGGGGTCAGCCCCAGCATTTT. Its protein is CASSLERGQPQHF.

V gene TRBV5-4 combines with J gene TRBJ1-4; D possibly corresponds to TRBD1 (5 bases). This CDR3 is built from 16 residues. Between the trimmed V and J ends, which lost 4 bases and 7 bases, there was a span of 20 bases. The germline V gene has CDR1 SGHNT and CDR2 YYREEE (reference sequence). This chain's CDR3 is CASSLGPGGGGEKLFF. The DNA of the CDR3 is TGTGCCAGCAGCCTGGGGCCGGGGGGTGGCGGTGAAAAACTGTTTTTT.

The gene calls are TRBV5-6 and TRBJ1-2; D not certain. Trimming pared 0 bases from V and 3 bases from J, leaving 9 bases between. Germline CDR1 reads SGHDT; CDR2 reads YYEEEE. The CDR3 runs 14 residues. CDR3 sequence: CASSLVGVDYGYTF. CDR3 in DNA: TGTGCCAGCAGCTTGGTCGGGGTTGACTATGGCTACACCTTC.

The gene calls are TRBV9 and TRBJ1-3; D is perhaps TRBD1 (6 bases). The CDR3 contains 16 residues. The V end lost 0 bases, the J end lost 1 base, and 11 bases lay between the germline ends. The germline V gene encodes CDR1 SGDLS and CDR2 YYNGEE. CDR3 sequence (DNA): TGTGCCAGCAGCGTAGGGGGGCGGGGGTCTGGAAACACCATATATTTT. This translates into CASSVGGRGSGNTIYF. Looking up the rest from reference TRBV9 and TRBJ1-3 gives the full variable domain: DSGVTQTPKHLITATGQRVTLRCSPRSGDLSVYWYQQSLDQGLQFLIQYYNGEERAKGNILERFSAQQFPDLHSELNLSSLELGDSALYFCASSVGGRGSGNTIYFGEGSWLTVV.

The gene calls are TRBV11-2 and TRBJ2-1; no clear D. With 5 bases removed from V and 0 bases from J, the gap between germline ends came to 14 bases. There are 16 residues in the CDR3. The germline V gene encodes CDR1 SGHAT and CDR2 FQNNGV. The CDR3 reads CASSALALGSYNEQFF. The CDR3 nucleotides read TGTGCCAGCAGCGCCTTAGCCCTGGGCTCCTACAATGAGCAGTTCTTC.

This clone came up a few times. This chain joins TRBV2 and TRBJ2-5; 11 bases match TRBD2. The germline gives CDR1 SNHLY, CDR2 FYNNEI. V lost 5 bases, J lost 2 bases, and 7 bases stayed unmatched. This CDR3 region has 16 residues. CDR3 sequence reads: CASSNGLAGGQETQYF. In DNA, the CDR3 is TGTGCCAGCAGTAATGGTCTAGCGGGAGGACAAGAGACCCAGTACTTC.

The genes are TRBV19 and TRBJ1-1, with D possibly matching TRBD1 (5 bases). Germline values: CDR1 LNHDA, CDR2 SQIVND (reference sequence). The CDR3 is 14 amino acids. Deletions cut 7 bases from V and 5 bases from J, with 17 bases between. Here the CDR3 DNA reads TGTGCCAGTACAAGGGACTGGGATTTTACTGAAGCTTTCTTT. Amino acids: CASTRDWDFTEAFF.

This clone was seen more than once but under ten times. This chain links TRBV7-6 with TRBJ2-6, with 11 bases fitting TRBD1. J lost 0 bases, V lost 5 bases, and 9 bases had no gene match. The germline gives CDR1 SGHVS, CDR2 FNYEAQ. This CDR3 is built from 19 residues. CDR3 sequence: CASSTRDRGSISGANVLTF. In DNA, the CDR3 is TGTGCCAGCAGCACCCGGGACAGGGGGTCAATCTCTGGGGCCAACGTCCTGACTTTC.

The genes are TRBV4-1 and TRBJ2-1; D not resolved. Germline V gives CDR1 MGHRA, CDR2 YSYEKL. This CDR3 spans 19 amino acids. Trimming removed 1 base at V and 0 bases at J, with 19 bases between. In DNA, the CDR3 is TGCGCCAGCAGCCAAGGGAGACTTATAACGATAGGCTCCTACAATGAGCAGTTCTTC. It translates to CASSQGRLITIGSYNEQFF.

The chain carries TRBV5-1 and TRBJ1-1; tentative D call: TRBD1 (6 bases). Germline V lookup: CDR1 SGHRS, CDR2 YFSETQ. V was pared by 3 bases and J by 1 base, with 10 bases between. The CDR3 contains 14 residues. CDR3 loop: CASSYDRRNTEAFF. The CDR3 nucleotides are TGCGCCAGCAGCTATGACAGGCGGAACACTGAAGCTTTCTTT. Drawing the rest from reference TRBV5-1 and TRBJ1-1, the complete variable domain is KAGVTQTPRYLIKTRGQQVTLSCSPISGHRSVSWYQQTPGQGLQFLFEYFSETQRNKGNFPGRFSGRQFSNSRSEMNVSTLELGDSALYLCASSYDRRNTEAFFGQGTRLTVV.

The CDR3 DNA sequence: TGTGCCAGCAAGTTTAGTACTAACTATGGCTACACCTTC. Translating gives CASKFSTNYGYTF. The chain employs TRBV28 and TRBJ1-2; D unresolved. The CDR3 runs to 13 residues. V shed 7 bases and J shed 0 bases, with 9 bases lying between them. Looked up from germline, CDR1 is MDHEN and CDR2 is SYDVKM.

This clone was seen only a few times. This chain connects TRBV19 to TRBJ2-2; D is possibly TRBD2 (5 bases). The V gene's germline CDR1 is LNHDA and CDR2 SQIVND (reference sequence). V was shortened by 4 bases and J by 0 bases, with 6 bases between the two germline ends. The CDR3 sequence is 14 residues long. Written as DNA, the CDR3 is TGTGCCAGTAGTACAGCGGCGAACACCGGGGAGCTGTTTTTT. Translating it yields CASSTAANTGELFF.

The chain links TRBV7-2 to TRBJ2-7; D is uncertain. The CDR3 is 12 amino acids. V was pared by 2 bases and J by 2 bases, with 4 bases between. Germline assignment: CDR1 SGHTA and CDR2 FQGNSA. CDR3 coding DNA: TGTGCCAGCAGCTTACCAACCTACGAGCAGTACTTC. Protein product: CASSLPTYEQYF.

Here the CDR3 reads CASSLSMIYEQYF. For the CDR3, the DNA is TGTGCCAGCTCACTTTCTATGATCTACGAGCAGTACTTC. The V call is TRBV27, the J call TRBJ2-5, with D unresolved. The J call may be incorrect, as the DNA end agrees better with TRBJ2-7. This CDR3 is 13 amino acids long. In germline, CDR1 is MNHEY, CDR2 SMNVEV (reference sequence).

The chain has TRBV4-1 and TRBJ2-1, with D perhaps TRBD2 (7 bases). CDR1 and CDR2 (germline): MGHRA, YSYEKL. The germline V and J ends were trimmed by 1 base and 7 bases, with 17 bases remaining between them. CDR3 length: 16 residues. CDR3 nucleotides: TGCGCCAGCAGCCAAGTGGCGGGGGCGTCGGTGAATGAGCAGTTCTTC. Translating gives CASSQVAGASVNEQFF.

The chain joins TRBV7-2 to TRBJ2-7; TRBD2 matches 7 bases. The CDR3 loop spans 16 amino acids. Germline V gene sequence: CDR1 SGHTA, CDR2 FQGNSA. V lost 5 bases to trimming and J lost 0 bases; unmatched junction nucleotides: 10. The CDR3 DNA reads as TGTGCCAGCAGCCTCCGTAGCGGGCGGAGCTCCTACGAGCAGTACTTC. Translating it yields CASSLRSGRSSYEQYF.

The chain combines TRBV28 with TRBJ2-7; 7 bases are a match to TRBD1. Germline V CDR1 and CDR2: MDHEN, SYDVKM. The J segment lost 4 bases and the V segment lost 5 bases, leaving 8 bases of the junction unmatched. The CDR3 contains 14 residues. The CDR3 coding sequence is TGTGCCAGCAGTACCCGGACAGGCTATTACGAGCAGTACTTC. Translating gives CASSTRTGYYEQYF.

The J gene is TRBJ1-3, the V gene TRBV11-2; 12 bases are shared with TRBD1. This CDR3 has 17 amino acids. J was trimmed by 2 bases and V by 4 bases; bases with no gene match: 6. Per germline, CDR1 SGHAT and CDR2 FQNNGV. The CDR3 loop reads CASSWDRGLFAGNTIYF. The CDR3 DNA reads TGTGCCAGCAGCTGGGACAGGGGGCTTTTCGCTGGAAACACCATATATTTT.

Details on this clone: Germline is not matched at one junction end, which may reflect a read error. The chain joins TRBV2 to TRBJ2-1; 8 bases line up with TRBD2. The CDR3 length is 14 residues. The germline CDR1 and CDR2 sequences are SNHLY and FYNNEI. The CDR3 spells CASREAGAYNEQFF. Here the CDR3 DNA reads TGTGCCAGCAGAGAAGCGGGAGCCTACAATGAGCAGTTCTTC.

The chain uses TRBV5-1 and TRBJ2-7; TRBD1 aligns across 8 bases. Per the germline V gene, CDR1 is SGHRS and CDR2 is YFSETQ. The CDR3 sequence is 15 residues long. Trimming removed 1 base from V and 3 bases from J; junction bases left unmatched: 6. CDR3 nucleotide sequence: TGCGCCAGCAGCTTGTTTATAGGACAGGGCTACGAGCAGTACTTC. Translating gives CASSLFIGQGYEQYF.

This chain connects TRBV28 to TRBJ1-2; a possible D gene is TRBD1 (6 bases). CDR3 size: 12 residues. V was clipped by 6 bases and J by 8 bases, with 13 bases between them. Germline V gene sequence: CDR1 MDHEN, CDR2 SYDVKM. CDR3 DNA sequence: TGTGCCAGCAGCCCAGGGGTGGTCGGCTACACCTTC. Translated: CASSPGVVGYTF.

Comment on this clone: One junction end disagrees with the germline gene, perhaps due to a read error. V is TRBV7-9 and J is TRBJ1-1; 7 bases line up with TRBD1. The germline CDR1 and CDR2 sequences are SEHNR and FQNEAQ (reference sequence). The CDR3 is 11 amino acids. The CDR3 nucleotides are TGTTCCAGCAGCCGGACAGGTGGGGCTTTCTTT. Protein product: CSSSRTGGAFF.

The chain employs TRBV19 and TRBJ2-1; weak D call: TRBD2 (6 bases). CDR1 and CDR2 (germline): LNHDA, SQIVND (reference sequence). The ends were cut back, 3 bases at V and 10 bases at J, with 16 bases in the middle. This CDR3 spans 14 amino acids. The CDR3 here is CASSISSGSREQFF. CDR3 in DNA: TGTGCCAGTAGTATCTCCAGCGGGTCTAGGGAGCAGTTCTTC.

The V and J genes are TRBV9 and TRBJ1-2; 7 bases align to TRBD1. Germline CDR1 reads SGDLS; CDR2 reads YYNGEE. The CDR3 totals 12 residues. V dropped 5 bases and J dropped 8; count of bases not matched to a gene: 6. The CDR3 is CASRGQPLGYTF. The CDR3 DNA reads as TGTGCCAGCAGGGGACAGCCGTTAGGCTACACCTTC. The full variable domain, its missing parts supplied by reference TRBV9 and TRBJ1-2, is DSGVTQTPKHLITATGQRVTLRCSPRSGDLSVYWYQQSLDQGLQFLIQYYNGEERAKGNILERFSAQQFPDLHSELNLSSLELGDSALYFCASRGQPLGYTFGSGTRLTVV.

This sequence joins TRBV6-5 and TRBJ2-7; D is perhaps TRBD1 (6 bases). The CDR3 is made up of 14 amino acids. Per the germline V gene, CDR1 is MNHEY and CDR2 is SVGAGI. V was cut by 2 bases and J by 1 base, with 9 bases left in between. CDR3 residues: CASSYGQISYEQYF. The CDR3 DNA reads as TGTGCCAGCAGTTACGGACAGATATCCTACGAGCAGTACTTC.

The chain links TRBV7-2 to TRBJ2-1; 11 bases are a match to TRBD1. The CDR3 consists of 15 residues. Losses at the gene ends were 6 bases for V and 1 base for J; bases not matched to a gene: 2. The germline CDR1 and CDR2 sequences are SGHTA and FQGNSA. In DNA form, the CDR3 reads TGTGCCAGCAGGGACAGGGGGCTTTCCTACAATGAGCAGTTCTTC. This translates into CASRDRGLSYNEQFF.

The rearrangement links TRBV4-1 to TRBJ1-4; D unclear. Trimming shortened V by 0 bases and J by 7 bases, and 15 bases separated the two germline ends. The CDR3 runs to 16 residues. Germline CDR1 and CDR2: MGHRA and YSYEKL. CDR3 amino acids: CASSQDQSRVAEKLFF. CDR3 bases: TGCGCCAGCAGCCAAGATCAGTCCCGTGTGGCTGAAAAACTGTTTTTT.

The rearrangement links TRBV30 to TRBJ1-6, with 9 bases lining up with TRBD1. This CDR3 region has 17 residues. Trimming cost V 2 bases and J 7 bases; bases outside gene matches: 12. The germline CDR1 and CDR2 sequences are GTSNPN and SVGIG (reference sequence). The CDR3 sequence is CAWSFTNRGTGNSPLHF. In DNA form, the CDR3 reads TGTGCCTGGAGTTTCACGAACAGAGGGACAGGGAATTCACCCCTCCACTTT.

The chain employs TRBV11-2 and TRBJ2-3; 10 bases align to TRBD2. The CDR3 totals 16 residues. Germline V lookup: CDR1 SGHAT, CDR2 FQNNGV. V gave up 2 bases and J gave up 3 bases; unmatched junction bases: 5. The CDR3 loop reads CASSLMPSGSTDTQYF. The CDR3 DNA reads TGTGCCAGCAGCTTAATGCCTAGCGGGAGTACAGATACGCAGTATTTT.

This clone was observed a few times. The chain has TRBV19 and TRBJ1-1, with TRBD1 as a possible D gene (5 bases). V was cut by 5 bases and J by 0 bases, with 7 bases left in between. Germline values: CDR1 LNHDA, CDR2 SQIVND (reference sequence). This CDR3 is 13 amino acids long. The CDR3 sequence: CASSEDMNTEAFF. For the CDR3, the DNA is TGTGCCAGTAGTGAGGACATGAACACTGAAGCTTTCTTT.